This TCR beta chain was found in a study of cytomegalovirus exposure and HLA in healthy donors. Germline V gene sequence: CDR1 MNHEY, CDR2 SVGAGI. V trimming: 7 bases; J trimming: 6 bases; junction bases outside the gene matches: 3. The CDR3 is 14 residues long. TCRdb's table, derived via immunoSEQ multiplex PCR, lists solely in-frame clones and lacks some. The sample has approximately 100,000 clones, about 88% seen once; the top ten hold about 2%. The chain recombines TRBV6-5 with TRBJ2-5, with 15 bases lining up with TRBD2. The clonotype comes from a woman under 30 in good health and CMV-seronegative. Sequencing was carried out using PBMCs. The CDR3 DNA reads TGTGCCAGCACCGGACTAGCGGGAGGGAAGACCCAGTACTTC. It encodes CASTGLAGGKTQYF.